This record covers a single T cell receptor (beta chain). Its antigen is not known. The entry originates in a study of T-cell reconstitution after alpha-beta-depleted transplantation in children. TCRbeta library preparation incorporated unique molecular identifiers. MiXCR, applied by TCRdb to the PCR reads, yields one record per CDR3 protein. The repertoire holds approximately 430,000 distinct CDR3 sequences, with under 20% as singletons. The V gene end was trimmed by 4 bases and the J gene end by 5 bases; junction bases not matched to a gene: 8. Per the germline V gene, CDR1 is SGHTA and CDR2 is FQGNSA. The CDR3 has 15 residues. Study-level results: By about two months after transplant, alpha-beta T cells reportedly arose from several hundred graft clones that had expanded. After transplant, high TCRbeta diversity at day 60 in some patients arose from surviving recipient T cells and thymic progenitors. T-cell counts and diversity were attributed mostly to newly produced T cells one year after transplant.

This rearrangement joins TRBV7-2 to TRBJ2-5; 9 bases are a match to TRBD2. The sample here was PBMCs, mostly from graft donor cells, taken 360 days after TCRalphabeta/CD19-depleted stem cell transplant. The clonotype comes from a boy in the first two years of life who had a stem cell transplant for Wiskott-Aldrich syndrome, so the T cells may come from the graft donor. In DNA form, the CDR3 reads TGTGCCAGCAGCTACTCGGGACTAGCTGGCGAGACCCAGTACTTC. This sequence encodes CASSYSGLAGETQYF.